Given below is one TCR beta chain in context. PCR used 60 Vbeta primers and 13 Jbeta primers. TCRdb's copy holds only in-frame clones and misses some; the assay was immunoSEQ multiplex PCR. This sample has some 110,000 clones; 76% occur once, and the top ten carry roughly 5.4%. Trimming stripped 5 bases from V and 3 bases from J, with 8 bases between. This CDR3 contains 12 residues. Looked up from germline, CDR1 is MNHEY and CDR2 is SMNVEV (reference sequence). These data come from a study of cytomegalovirus exposure and HLA in healthy donors. Sequenced input: PBMCs. The clonotype was recovered from a woman under 30 in good health and CMV-seropositive. The chain uses TRBV27 and TRBJ2-7; D remains unclear. The CDR3: CASSPSGYEQYF. CDR3 bases: TGTGCCAGCAGTCCGTCAGGCTACGAGCAGTACTTC.